This T cell receptor (beta chain) is drawn from a study of beta chain features in type 1 diabetes. Expressed TCRB transcripts got sequenced, as all isolated RNA was reverse transcribed. The repertoire was sequenced with immunoSEQ multiplex PCR; TCRdb's copy has only in-frame clones and lacks some. The table has roughly 500,000 clones, 10% to 12% seen once. The CDR3 length is 15 residues. Germline V gene data show CDR1 as MGHRA and CDR2 as YSYEKL. The germline V and J ends were trimmed by 4 bases and 4 bases, with 14 bases remaining between them. Study results and limitations: A greater similarity of naive, central memory and Treg TCRB repertoires was seen among patients than among healthy donors.

Using CD45RO/CCR7/CD25/CD127/CD95/CD27, CD4+ naive, central memory, regulatory and stem cell-like memory cells were sorted. Populations obtained by sorting all exceeded 95% purity. This clone was picked up a small number of times. No antigen is known for it. The receptor's source is a woman younger than 30 in good health. The sequencing sample was made of naive CD4+ T cells from blood. The V call is TRBV4-1, the J call TRBJ2-1; D is unclear. The CDR3 coding sequence is TGCGCCAGCAGCCCCAAGGCGGTGGAATACAATGAGCAGTTCTTC. Amino acid sequence: CASSPKAVEYNEQFF.